This T cell receptor (beta chain) is drawn from a study of identical twins. Addition of a universal primer site occurred through template switching, and cDNA carried unique molecular identifiers. TCRdb recomputed calls from the 5' RACE reads with MiXCR, one row per CDR3 protein. The profile covers 450,000 or so distinct CDR3 sequences, with roughly an eighth appearing a single time and approximately 1% taken by the ten largest. The CDR3 covers 14 residues. Germline CDR1 reads KGHSH; CDR2 reads LQKENI. Trimming shortened V by 3 bases and J by 4 bases, and 13 bases separated the two germline ends. The same data also went into a second study, on yellow fever vaccine responses in identical twins.

Sequencing was carried out using CD4+ T cells sorted from blood. The chain employs TRBV18 and TRBJ2-7; D is ambiguous. The receptor was isolated from a woman aged 18-29 years in good health. DNA for the CDR3: TGTGCCAGCTCACCGACGGGTGCCGCGTACGAGCAGTACTTC. Its protein product is CASSPTGAAYEQYF.